This entry features one TCR beta chain sequence. This entry is derived from a study of CD8 T cells in Susac syndrome. RNA was extracted with the RNeasy kit, and a quantity of roughly 0.45 to 1 ug was reverse transcribed using random hexamers. MiXCR, applied by TCRdb to the immunoSEQ multiplex PCR reads, yields one record per CDR3 protein. The data contain some 170,000 distinct CDR3 sequences, about 93% of them singletons. Negative isolation was applied to CD8+ and CD4+ T cells, and FACS enrichment was applied to TEMRA cells. The receptor comes from a human donor with Susac syndrome. Sequenced input: CD4+ T cells from PBMCs.

The CDR3 DNA sequence: TGTGCCAGTCCGAAGGCAGGTTTCCAAGAGACCCAGTACTTC. Translated: CASPKAGFQETQYF. V usage is TRBV28 and J usage is TRBJ2-5; D gene unclear. The ends were cut back, 9 bases at V and 1 base at J, with 15 bases in the middle. The CDR3 runs 14 residues. Germline V lookup: CDR1 MDHEN, CDR2 SYDVKM. The full variable domain, in which reference TRBV28 and TRBJ2-5 provide the parts outside the CDR3, is DVKVTQSSRYLVKRTGEKVFLECVQDMDHENMFWYRQDPGLGLRLIYFSYDVKMKEKGDIPEGYSVSREKKERFSLILESASTNQTSMYLCASPKAGFQETQYFGPGTRLLVL.